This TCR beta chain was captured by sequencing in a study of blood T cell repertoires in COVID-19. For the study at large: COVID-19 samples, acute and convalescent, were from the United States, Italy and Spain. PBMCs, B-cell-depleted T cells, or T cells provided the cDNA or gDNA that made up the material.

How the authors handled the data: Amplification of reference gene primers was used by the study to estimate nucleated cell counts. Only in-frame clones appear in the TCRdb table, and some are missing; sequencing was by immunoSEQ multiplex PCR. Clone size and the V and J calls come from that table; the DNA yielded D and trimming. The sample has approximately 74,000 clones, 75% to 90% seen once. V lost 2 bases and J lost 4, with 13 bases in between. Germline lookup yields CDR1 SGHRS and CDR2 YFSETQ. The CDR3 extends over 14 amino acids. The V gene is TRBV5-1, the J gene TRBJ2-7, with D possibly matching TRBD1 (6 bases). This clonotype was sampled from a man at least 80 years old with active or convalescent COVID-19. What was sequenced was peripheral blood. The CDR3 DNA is TGCGCCAGCAGCTTATCAGGGGACCGATACGAGCAGTACTTC. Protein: CASSLSGDRYEQYF.